The 25 T cell receptor beta chains listed next were all sequenced from one sample in a study of blood T cell repertoires in COVID-19. Here immunoSEQ multiplex PCR was the method, and the copy in TCRdb shows in-frame clones only, minus some. Of roughly 450,000 clones listed, 90% are singletons. Sequencing was done on a sample of PBMCs or T cells enriched from blood (not recorded which). The source is a man in his late teens or twenties who had recovered from COVID-19.

The chain uses TRBV11-2 and TRBJ1-2; no clear D. The CDR3 totals 13 residues. Trimming took 10 bases from V and 8 from J, leaving 20 bases between them. Per germline, CDR1 SGHAT and CDR2 FQNNGV. CDR3 in amino acids: CATTGENSEGYTF. Here the CDR3 DNA reads TGTGCCACCACCGGAGAGAACTCGGAAGGCTACACCTTC.

The chain is built from TRBV12-3 or TRBV12-4 and TRBJ1-4; 7 bases fit TRBD1. Unmatched junction bases numbered 2, after V lost 6 bases and J lost 4 bases. This CDR3 has 13 residues. DNA for the CDR3: TGTGCCAGCAGGTCAGGGGGTAATGAAAAACTGTTTTTT. Amino acids: CASRSGGNEKLFF.

This clone has only one observation. This chain joins TRBV11-3 and TRBJ1-4; D may be TRBD1 (6 bases). Germline V gene sequence: CDR1 SGHNT, CDR2 YENEEA. The CDR3 extends over 16 amino acids. Trimming pared 5 bases from V and 8 bases from J, leaving 21 bases between. DNA for the CDR3: TGTGCCAGCAGCCGTCGGTTACAGGGTAATAGCGAAAAACTGTTTTTT. It is translated as CASSRRLQGNSEKLFF.

This clone has only one observation. The rearrangement uses TRBV2 and TRBJ1-1; D ambiguous. The CDR3 length is 11 residues. The germline V and J ends were trimmed by 4 bases and 11 bases, with 11 bases remaining between them. The germline CDR1 and CDR2 sequences are SNHLY and FYNNEI. CDR3 bases: TGTGCCAGCAGTGTTGTCCGTCGTGCTTTCTTT. Its protein is CASSVVRRAFF.

The chain links TRBV5-6 to TRBJ1-3, with D hard to call. This CDR3 comprises 14 residues. Trimming removed 2 bases from V and 0 bases from J, with 6 bases in between. The germline CDR1 and CDR2 sequences are SGHDT and YYEEEE. The CDR3: CASSLLYSGNTIYF. The CDR3 nucleotides read TGTGCCAGCAGCTTATTATACTCTGGAAACACCATATATTTT. Based on the CDR3 plus reference TRBV5-6 and TRBJ1-3, the full variable domain is DAGVTQSPTHLIKTRGQQVTLRCSPKSGHDTVSWYQQALGQGPQFIFQYYEEEERQRGNFPDRFSGHQFPNYSSELNVNALLLGDSALYLCASSLLYSGNTIYFGEGSWLTVV.

The chain uses TRBV27 and TRBJ2-7; TRBD1 agrees at 7 bases. V dropped 8 bases and J dropped 3; count of bases not matched to a gene: 10. Per the germline V gene, CDR1 is MNHEY and CDR2 is SMNVEV (reference sequence). The CDR3 has 14 residues. This CDR3 is CASASRDRVYEQYF. The CDR3 coding sequence is TGTGCCAGCGCAAGCCGGGACAGAGTCTACGAGCAGTACTTC.

The chain uses TRBV30 and TRBJ2-1, with 11 bases fitting TRBD2. V trimming: 5 bases; J trimming: 6 bases; junction bases outside the gene matches: 6. The CDR3 spans 14 residues. From germline, CDR1 is GTSNPN and CDR2 SVGIG (reference sequence). Written as DNA, the CDR3 is TGTGCCTGGGCGACTAGCGGGATTGTCAATGAGCAGTTCTTC. Protein sequence: CAWATSGIVNEQFF.

J is TRBJ1-2 and V is TRBV6-5; D is unresolved. The CDR3 consists of 13 residues. V was shortened by 6 bases and J by 3 bases, with 11 bases between the two germline ends. CDR1 is MNHEY, CDR2 SVGAGI, per germline. CDR3: CASRPQDYYGYTF. CDR3 nucleotides: TGTGCCAGCAGGCCTCAGGATTACTATGGCTACACCTTC.

The chain has TRBV23-1 and TRBJ1-2, with 7 positions matching TRBD1. TRBV23-1 is marked as an open reading frame, function uncertain. The CDR3 consists of 15 residues. The V and J ends lost 6 bases and 0 bases, in that order; junction bases with no gene match: 7. The CDR3 DNA reads as TGCGCCAGCAGGTTATGGACAGGCCCTAACTATGGCTACACCTTC. Amino acids: CASRLWTGPNYGYTF.

The chain has TRBV28 and TRBJ2-2; unclear D gene. CDR3 size: 15 residues. V was shortened by 5 bases and J by 7 bases, with 17 bases between the two germline ends. CDR1 is MDHEN, CDR2 SYDVKM, per germline. CDR3 protein: CASSRPRERVGELFF. The CDR3 DNA reads as TGTGCCAGCAGTCGCCCTCGAGAGCGTGTCGGGGAGCTGTTTTTT. The whole variable domain, filled in from reference TRBV28 and TRBJ2-2, reads DVKVTQSSRYLVKRTGEKVFLECVQDMDHENMFWYRQDPGLGLRLIYFSYDVKMKEKGDIPEGYSVSREKKERFSLILESASTNQTSMYLCASSRPRERVGELFFGEGSRLTVL.

The chain couples TRBV10-3 to TRBJ1-5, with D possibly matching TRBD1 (6 bases). CDR3 length: 15 residues. Looked up from germline, CDR1 is ENHRY and CDR2 is SYGVKD. Trimming left V 2 bases short and J 3 bases short, with 11 bases between. The CDR3 DNA reads TGTGCCATCAGTGAGCAGGGGATAATCAATCAGCCCCAGCATTTT. This gives the protein CAISEQGIINQPQHF.

V and J are TRBV9 and TRBJ2-1, with a possible D match to TRBD2 (5 bases). Trimming stripped 5 bases from V and 8 bases from J, with 8 bases between. The CDR3 is made up of 11 amino acids. The germline V gene has CDR1 SGDLS and CDR2 YYNGEE. CDR3 sequence: CASSGSDEQFF. The CDR3 DNA reads TGTGCCAGCAGTGGGAGTGATGAGCAGTTCTTC. Together with reference TRBV9 and TRBJ2-1, the CDR3 gives the full variable domain: DSGVTQTPKHLITATGQRVTLRCSPRSGDLSVYWYQQSLDQGLQFLIQYYNGEERAKGNILERFSAQQFPDLHSELNLSSLELGDSALYFCASSGSDEQFFGPGTRLTVL.

The chain has TRBV29-1 and TRBJ2-5; 10 nucleotides align to TRBD2. The length of the CDR3 is 13 residues. Germline CDR1 is SQVTM and CDR2 is ANQGSEA. After removal of 3 bases from V and 3 bases from J, the junction contained 1 base not matched to a gene. Here the CDR3 DNA reads TGCAGCGTTGATGGACTAGCGGAAGAGACCCAGTACTTC. Amino acid sequence: CSVDGLAEETQYF.

On this clone itself: Other DNA sequences within the sample encode an identical CDR3. The gene calls are TRBV7-9 and TRBJ1-4, with D possibly being TRBD1 (5 bases). The CDR3 consists of 14 residues. CDR1 and CDR2 from the germline V gene are SEHNR and FQNEAQ (reference sequence). Trimming shortened V by 5 bases and J by 6 bases, and 13 bases separated the two germline ends. The CDR3 nucleotides are TGTGCCAGCAGCCTTGGACAAGGTGATGAAAAACTGTTTTTT. Protein: CASSLGQGDEKLFF.

The chain joins TRBV19 to TRBJ1-5, with a weak D call TRBD1 (6 bases). Germline CDR1 and CDR2: LNHDA and SQIVND (reference sequence). The CDR3 sequence is 13 residues long. Between the trimmed V and J ends, which lost 7 bases and 4 bases, there was a span of 11 bases. CDR3 region: CASTATGNQPQHF. CDR3 coding DNA: TGTGCCAGTACCGCGACAGGTAATCAGCCCCAGCATTTT.

This chain links TRBV12-5 with TRBJ2-5; D unclear. The V and J ends lost 4 bases and 3 bases respectively, with 9 bases between them. The CDR3 spans 13 residues. Per germline, CDR1 LGHNT and CDR2 FRNRAP. This CDR3 reads CASGSGSKETQYF. As DNA, the CDR3 is TGTGCTAGTGGTTCCGGGTCCAAAGAGACCCAGTACTTC.

The chain recombines TRBV5-6 with TRBJ1-3, with 9 bases that match TRBD1. Germline V gene lookup returns CDR1 SGHDT and CDR2 YYEEEE. Trimming removed 5 bases from V and 4 bases from J; junction bases left unmatched: 7. This CDR3 comprises 15 residues. CDR3 in amino acids: CASRSDRGFGNTIYF. In DNA form, the CDR3 reads TGTGCCAGCAGATCCGACAGGGGGTTCGGAAACACCATATATTTT. Filled out from reference TRBV5-6 and TRBJ1-3, the complete variable domain reads DAGVTQSPTHLIKTRGQQVTLRCSPKSGHDTVSWYQQALGQGPQFIFQYYEEEERQRGNFPDRFSGHQFPNYSSELNVNALLLGDSALYLCASRSDRGFGNTIYFGEGSWLTVV.

This clone was seen a handful of times. The gene calls are TRBV3-1 (or the pseudogene TRBV3-2) and TRBJ1-4; D remains ambiguous. The germline gives CDR1 LGHDT, CDR2 YNNKEL (reference sequence). The CDR3 runs 14 residues. V was shortened by 4 bases and J by 4 bases, with 10 bases between the two germline ends. The CDR3 sequence is CASSPLSYNEKLFF. In DNA, the CDR3 is TGTGCCAGCAGCCCCCTCTCCTATAATGAAAAACTGTTTTTT.

The chain is built from TRBV7-3 and TRBJ2-3; TRBD2 matches 7 bases. The germline gives CDR1 SGHTA, CDR2 FQGTGA. This CDR3 region has 16 residues. The V and J ends lost 3 bases and 0 bases, in that order; junction bases with no gene match: 6. The CDR3 reads CASSLGGRGSTDTQYF. The DNA of the CDR3 is TGTGCCAGCAGCTTGGGAGGGCGAGGGAGCACAGATACGCAGTATTTT.

The J gene is TRBJ2-3, the V gene TRBV12-3 or TRBV12-4; D is possibly TRBD2 (5 bases). The V and J ends lost 6 bases and 1 base respectively, with 8 bases between them. The CDR3 length is 13 residues. The CDR3 region has the DNA TGTGCCAGCAGAAGTAGCGGCACAGATACGCAGTATTTT. This gives the protein CASRSSGTDTQYF.

This chain connects TRBV5-8 to TRBJ2-7; no clear D gene. V was pared by 7 bases and J by 6 bases, with 23 bases between. The CDR3 is 15 amino acids. Germline V gives CDR1 SGHTS, CDR2 YDEGEE. CDR3 nucleotides: TGTGCCAGCTCCTCCCCCAGGCTCGGCTCCCTCGAGCAGTACTTC. It codes for CASSSPRLGSLEQYF.

This sequence joins TRBV2 and TRBJ2-1; 13 bases are shared with TRBD2. Losses at the gene ends were 11 bases for V and 8 bases for J; bases not matched to a gene: 6. The V gene's germline CDR1 is SNHLY and CDR2 FYNNEI. CDR3 length: 13 amino acids. Written as DNA, the CDR3 is TGTGCCGGGGGGACTAGCGGGATGTATGAGCAGTTCTTC. This codes for CAGGTSGMYEQFF.

The chain links TRBV19 to TRBJ2-5, with TRBD1 as a possible D gene (5 bases). V lost 7 bases, J lost 1 base, and 16 bases lay in between. CDR3 size: 15 residues. Germline V CDR1 and CDR2: LNHDA, SQIVND (reference sequence). This CDR3 reads CASTPQLGLQETQYF. The CDR3 region has the DNA TGTGCCAGTACCCCGCAGTTGGGGCTCCAAGAGACCCAGTACTTC.

The chain uses TRBV27 and TRBJ2-7; tentative D call: TRBD2 (6 bases). Between the trimmed V and J ends, which lost 5 bases and 5 bases, there was a span of 16 bases. CDR1 is MNHEY, CDR2 SMNVEV, per germline (reference sequence). The CDR3 has 14 residues. The CDR3 protein is CASSPTGSAHEQYF. The CDR3 region has the DNA TGTGCCAGCAGTCCGACCGGGAGCGCCCACGAGCAGTACTTC.

The CDR3 DNA sequence: TGTGCCAGCAGCCCTAGCGGGGGGGCGATGAATACGCAGTATTTT. Translation: CASSPSGGAMNTQYF. V is TRBV3-1 (or the pseudogene TRBV3-2) and J is TRBJ2-3, with 12 positions matching TRBD2. CDR1 and CDR2 (germline): LGHDT, YNNKEL (reference sequence). V lost 4 bases, J lost 7 bases, and 6 bases stayed unmatched. This CDR3 has 15 amino acids.